This TCR beta chain comes out of a study of cytomegalovirus exposure and HLA in healthy donors. Germline V lookup: CDR1 ENHRY, CDR2 SYGVKD. V lost 4 bases, J lost 3 bases, and 16 bases lay in between. CDR3 length equals 16 residues. In the case of this clone: The antigen is unknown.

Study-level results: Versus the roughly 690-donor mean, an Asian-associated ancestry cluster reportedly showed fewer N-insertions in a later analysis. Cytomegalovirus association was listed for about 170 TCR beta chains.

In the PCR, 60 Vbeta and 13 Jbeta primers were used. TCRdb's table, derived via immunoSEQ multiplex PCR, lists solely in-frame clones and lacks some. The sample shows about 150,000 clones, around 78% of them seen only once. Specimen: PBMCs. The receptor's source is a man aged 40-49 years in good health and CMV-seropositive. The J gene is TRBJ2-1, the V gene TRBV10-3, with a tentative D call TRBD2 (6 bases). DNA of the CDR3: TGTGCCATCAGTGCCCCTGCGGGGATCCTCTACAATGAGCAGTTCTTC. As protein: CAISAPAGILYNEQFF.